The 4 T cell receptor beta chains below come from one sample, sequenced in a study of PD-1 blockade in classical Hodgkin lymphoma. TCRdb's copy holds only in-frame clones and misses some; the assay was immunoSEQ multiplex PCR. The table lists more than 60,000 clones, roughly nine tenths of them singletons. The patients all showed relapse after autologous stem cell transplantation, while their brentuximab vedotin exposure varied. Sequencing was performed on peripheral blood mononuclear cells (PBMCs), taken at baseline. These receptors were collected from a human donor with classical Hodgkin lymphoma.

V usage is TRBV29-1 and J usage is TRBJ2-3, with TRBD2 as a possible D gene (6 bases). The V gene lost 4 bases and the J gene lost 3 bases, with 8 bases spanning the gap. The CDR3 runs 12 residues. Germline CDR1 reads SQVTM; CDR2 reads ANQGSEA. CDR3 loop: CSVGGGTDTQYF. The CDR3 nucleotides read TGCAGCGTTGGTGGGGGGACAGATACGCAGTATTTT.

This sequence joins TRBV28 and TRBJ2-3; 7 bases line up with TRBD2. Losses at the gene ends were 3 bases for V and 2 bases for J; bases not matched to a gene: 5. The CDR3 sequence is 15 residues long. Germline values: CDR1 MDHEN, CDR2 SYDVKM. The CDR3 bases are TGTGCCAGCAGTTTCGGCGGGAGCGACACAGATACGCAGTATTTT. Encoded protein: CASSFGGSDTDTQYF.

This chain joins TRBV29-1 and TRBJ2-7; TRBD1 agrees at 7 bases. The CDR3 is 13 amino acids. Trimming at V came to 6 bases and at J to 2 bases, leaving 7 bases not matched to a gene. The germline gives CDR1 SQVTM, CDR2 ANQGSEA. CDR3 sequence (DNA): TGCAGCGTGGAACGACAGGGTGCCTACGAGCAGTACTTC. Amino acids: CSVERQGAYEQYF.

The rearrangement joins TRBV27 to TRBJ2-3; 9 nucleotides line up with TRBD2. The CDR3 totals 14 residues. Germline CDR1 reads MNHEY; CDR2 reads SMNVEV (reference sequence). V lost 6 bases and J lost 2; bases outside the gene matches: 3. CDR3 sequence reads: CASRTSGTTDTQYF. The DNA of the CDR3 is TGTGCCAGCAGGACTAGCGGAACCACAGATACGCAGTATTTT.